This T cell receptor beta chain was profiled in a study of blood T cells in healthy people across ages (dated by TCRdb to about 2015). For the wider study: In model experiments, roughly one uniquely barcoded TCR beta cDNA molecule per two T cells was captured by template switching. Two additional independent replicas of 1 million unique cDNA reads from the same blood draw were analyzed for two donors (one aged 18 to 30 and one aged 80 or older). To avoid experimental bias, donors of different ages were randomly spread across the sequencing lanes. The study measured age-related changes in TCR beta repertoire diversity using deep sequencing normalized with unique cDNA molecular identifiers. Four age groups were formed from the donors: young (average roughly 15 years), middle-aged (just under 40), aged (around 62) and long-lived (approximately 80).

The library was built by means of 5' RACE. Sequencing relied on an Illumina HiSeq 2500. A second PCR of about 7 to 12 cycles was run with a J-beta primer mix and a sample-barcoded 5' primer. A unique molecular identifier was introduced onto each TCR beta cDNA molecule by a template-switch 5' adaptor carrying 12 random nucleotides. Each sample yielded at least 2.5 million CDR3-containing paired-end reads. First-strand cDNA synthesis was performed from all RNA using the Mint cDNA synthesis kit, with priming by a TRBC-specific oligonucleotide. All cDNA was treated with uracil-DNA glycosylase and then went through a first 18-cycle PCR with the universal primers M1SS and BC2_uni_R. Regarding the original processing steps: Normalization of each sample was performed by random selection of 1 million high-quality reads, each carrying a distinct molecular identifier. Reads with shared molecular identifiers were discarded instead of being binned into consensus sequences. MiTCR, with a Q25 quality threshold and the strictest error-elimination algorithm, was used for CDR3 identification, clonotype clustering and error correction. Lower-bound total TCR beta diversity was estimated with a nonparametric unseen species model using Euler transformation. TCRdb trimmed public reads at Q25 via fastp, called clones via MiXCR and kept in-frame beta chains. Under each unique CDR3 protein, matching rows form one entry showing the most common genes and DNA. The V and J calls and clone size come from TCRdb's table, not from the authors' own analysis. The sample table lists under 1 million distinct CDR3 sequences, more than 40% of them with a count of one. Of the sample, about a fifth falls within the top ten clones.

There are 13 amino acids in the CDR3, from cysteine to phenylalanine inclusive. Kept here is only the CDR3 DNA, which spans 39 bases and is read in frame from base 1. At the junction V is shortened by 4 bases and J by 7 bases, with 14 bases in between. From a lookup of the germline V gene, CDR1 and CDR2 are MNHEY and SVGAGI. Systemically healthy Caucasian individuals from Russia, some 36 in total and aged roughly 6 to 100 years, were included as donors. Each donor gave 8 to 10 milliliters of peripheral blood, drawn into EDTA-treated Vacutainer tubes. Ficoll-Paque density-gradient centrifugation was used to isolate PBMCs, with at least 7 million obtained per sample. Trizol reagent was used to extract total RNA from the PBMCs, yielding at least 5 micrograms per sample. For every donor, an aliquot of PBMCs went through flow cytometry to measure the percentages of naive CD45RAhigh/CD27high T cells. There are a few counts of this clonotype. Its antigen has not been determined. No base quality information exists; no much larger clone differs at one position.

Study-wide conclusions, independent of this receptor: As age increased, observed TCR beta diversity per million T cells dropped in a roughly linear way, and a significant reduction was already evident by age roughly 36. The long-lived group showed more naive CD4+ T cells, fewer expanded clones and increased TCR diversity than the aged group, suggesting age selection. The percentage of naive T cells measured by flow cytometry correlated strongly with observed TCR beta diversity. Because donor CMV infection status was unknown, age-related changes in expanded clonotypes were potentially confounded. Estimates of total diversity from one million sequenced T cells were regarded as lower bounds and underestimates. Because profiling used bulk unsorted PBMCs, naive and antigen-experienced compartments could not be compared conclusively.

The receptor was derived from a man aged 55 to 70 in good health. In this chain, TRBV6-5 is recombined with TRBJ2-7; possibly the D gene is TRBD1, per 6 matching bases. The specimen sequenced was blood. The DNA reads as follows: TGTGCCAGCAGTTGGAACAGGGAGAAAGAGCAGTACTTC. Its protein reads: CASSWNREKEQYF.